This note documents a single T cell receptor beta chain sequence. The germline gives CDR1 SGDLS, CDR2 YYNGEE. The ends were cut back, 0 bases at V and 5 bases at J, with 11 bases in the middle. The CDR3 is made up of 14 amino acids. The data were obtained in a study of blood T cell repertoires in COVID-19. Study-level background: The origin of the acute and convalescent COVID-19 samples was the United States, Italy and Spain. T cells, B-cell-depleted T cells, or PBMCs supplied cDNA or gDNA.

Authors' data handling: By means of reference gene primer amplification, nucleated cell counts were estimated. This table comes from immunoSEQ multiplex PCR, and its TCRdb copy is limited to in-frame clones, with some not included. That table is the source of V, J and clone size, and D and trimming were worked out from the DNA. The sample lists some 120,000 clones, 80% to 90% occurring once. The rearrangement links TRBV9 to TRBJ1-1, with D uncertain. The sequence was obtained from a woman aged 55-69 years with acute or convalescent COVID-19. The sample comprised peripheral blood. DNA for the CDR3: TGTGCCAGCAGCGTAGCGGGCGGGGTGACTGAAGCTTTCTTT. Protein: CASSVAGGVTEAFF.